Listed here is a single TCR beta chain. Its target is unknown. The data originate from a study of CXCR3-negative and CXCR3-positive naive CD8 T cells. Study background: Sequencing gave about 135 million TRB reads overall, about 1.5 +/- 0.3 million per library. Notes on the study in general: CXCR3-positive naive cells had TRB CDR3s that were more hydrophobic than CXCR3-negative naive cells had.

TRB cDNA libraries were made by UMI-labeled 5' RACE. TCRdb reanalyzed the 5' RACE reads and collapses them to one entry per CDR3 protein, without DNA. The clone table shows around 110,000 distinct CDR3 sequences, with the ten largest holding more than 0.3%. Sequenced material: naive CXCR3+ CD8+ T cells from blood. Regarding subset: CD45RO-CCR7+CD27+CD95- naive CD8+ T cells expressing CXCR3 (TNR3+). This receptor was identified in a human donor in good health. Some clones in this sample may be carry-over from other donors' samples.

The CDR3 spells CASSVTDLGEQYF. The rearrangement links TRBV25-1 to TRBJ2-7. CDR3 size: 13 residues. CDR1 is MGHDK and CDR2 is SYGVNS in the germline V gene.